These T cell receptor beta chains were read from a single sample in a study of blood T cells in healthy people across ages. TCRdb re-derived calls from the 5' RACE reads in MiXCR, one entry per CDR3 protein. The sample contains hundreds of thousands of distinct CDR3 sequences, roughly 21% of which appear only once. Material for sequencing was blood. The receptor source for this set is a man between 65 and 85 years old in good health. The CDR3 runs from the conserved cysteine through the conserved F or W. The size of a clone is reported for some rows only, either as once, few or many, or as a class for expanded clones.

few TRBV7-6 CASSLEALKNTEAFF
many TRBV5-1 CASSPTGGTQSSIQYF
. TRBV5-1 CASSLARTGVTEAFF
many TRBV12-3/TRBV12-4 CASREDRRTYNEQFF
. TRBV12-3/TRBV12-4 CASSLIWQGETQYF
. TRBV12-3/TRBV12-4 CASSRTSPRNLGELFF
. TRBV9 CAGSSRQYNYGYTF
. TRBV5-1 CASSWGLAGANQETQYF
many TRBV7-2 CASSLVPQFTDTQYF
. TRBV5-6 CASSLLVSGLAGVHEQYF
few TRBV28 CASSLRGGRAYNEQFF
few TRBV6-1 CASSEPEQYF
once TRBV6-6 CASSRPGLSYGYTF
few TRBV9 CASSFAGRSEETQYF
. TRBV7-8 CASSLVSGNSYEQYF
few TRBV4-1 CASSQPGQETQYF
few TRBV18 CASSPFWNTEAFF
many TRBV7-9 CASSTSDRANEKLFF
once TRBV6-6 CASSYWEESPGEKLFF
many TRBV4-2 CASSLRDRGYEQYF
. TRBV20-1 CSASDGRDTQYF
few TRBV20-1 CSASATSGRAGGDTQYF
. TRBV7-6 CASSFDREGLYNEQFF